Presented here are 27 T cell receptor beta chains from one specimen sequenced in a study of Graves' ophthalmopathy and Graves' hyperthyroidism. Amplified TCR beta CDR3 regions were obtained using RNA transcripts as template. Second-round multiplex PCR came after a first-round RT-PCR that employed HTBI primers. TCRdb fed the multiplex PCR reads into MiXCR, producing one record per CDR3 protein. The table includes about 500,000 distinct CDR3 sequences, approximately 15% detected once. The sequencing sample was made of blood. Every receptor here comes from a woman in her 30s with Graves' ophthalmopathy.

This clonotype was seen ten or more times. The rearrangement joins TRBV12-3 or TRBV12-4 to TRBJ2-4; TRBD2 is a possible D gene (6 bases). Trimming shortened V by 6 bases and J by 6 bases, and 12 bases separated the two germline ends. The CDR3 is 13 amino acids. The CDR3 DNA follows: TGTGCCAGCAGCTTACTAGCACCAAACATTCAGTACTTC. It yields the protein CASSLLAPNIQYF.

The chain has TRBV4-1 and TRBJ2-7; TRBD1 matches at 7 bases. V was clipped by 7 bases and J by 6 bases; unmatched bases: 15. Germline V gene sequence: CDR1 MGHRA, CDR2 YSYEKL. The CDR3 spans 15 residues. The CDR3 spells CASIPDRSLSGEQYF. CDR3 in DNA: TGCGCCAGCATCCCGGACAGGTCCCTGTCTGGCGAGCAGTACTTC.

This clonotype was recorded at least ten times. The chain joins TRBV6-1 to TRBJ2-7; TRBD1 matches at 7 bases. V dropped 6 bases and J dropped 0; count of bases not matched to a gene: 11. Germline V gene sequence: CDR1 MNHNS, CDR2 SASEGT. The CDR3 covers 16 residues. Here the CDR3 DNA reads TGTGCCAGCAGGACCTCCTCGACAGGGAGCTCCTACGAGCAGTACTTC. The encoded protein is CASRTSSTGSSYEQYF.

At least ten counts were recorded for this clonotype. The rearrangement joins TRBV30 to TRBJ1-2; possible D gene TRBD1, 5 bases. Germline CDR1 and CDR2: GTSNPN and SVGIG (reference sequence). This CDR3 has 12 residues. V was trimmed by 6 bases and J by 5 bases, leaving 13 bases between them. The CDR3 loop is CACPGSEYGYTF. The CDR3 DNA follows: TGTGCCTGCCCAGGGAGTGAGTATGGCTACACCTTC.

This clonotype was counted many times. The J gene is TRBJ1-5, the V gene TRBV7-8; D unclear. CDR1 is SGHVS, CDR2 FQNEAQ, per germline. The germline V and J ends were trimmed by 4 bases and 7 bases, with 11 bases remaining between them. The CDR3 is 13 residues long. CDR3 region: CASSSDAGQPQHF. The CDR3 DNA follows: TGTGCCAGCAGCTCTGACGCGGGGCAGCCCCAGCATTTT.

In DNA form, the CDR3 reads TGTGCCAGCAGTTACGGTATTACCCCTAGCGGGGCGACCTACGAGCAGTACTTC. This sequence encodes CASSYGITPSGATYEQYF. The gene calls are TRBV6-2 or TRBV6-3 and TRBJ2-7, with TRBD2 matching 9 bases. There are 18 residues in the CDR3. In germline, CDR1 is MNHEY, CDR2 SVGEGT. V lost 2 bases, J lost 2 bases, and 13 bases stayed unmatched.

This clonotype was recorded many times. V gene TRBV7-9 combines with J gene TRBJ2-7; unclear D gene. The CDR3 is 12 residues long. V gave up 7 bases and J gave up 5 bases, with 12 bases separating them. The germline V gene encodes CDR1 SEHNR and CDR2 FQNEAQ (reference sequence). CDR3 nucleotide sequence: TGTGCCAGCACGCCTTACTTAGACGAGCAGTACTTC. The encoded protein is CASTPYLDEQYF.

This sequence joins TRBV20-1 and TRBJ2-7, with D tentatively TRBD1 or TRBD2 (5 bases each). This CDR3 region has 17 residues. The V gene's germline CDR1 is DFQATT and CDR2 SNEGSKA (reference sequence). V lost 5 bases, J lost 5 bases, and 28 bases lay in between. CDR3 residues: CSAGSLQTSRRDHEQYF. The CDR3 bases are TGCAGTGCTGGATCCCTGCAGACGTCCCGCCGGGACCACGAGCAGTACTTC.

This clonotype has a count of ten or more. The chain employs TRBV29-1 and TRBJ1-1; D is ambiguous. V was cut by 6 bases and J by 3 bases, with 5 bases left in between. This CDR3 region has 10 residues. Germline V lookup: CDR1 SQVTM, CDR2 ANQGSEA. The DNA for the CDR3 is TGCAGCGTGATTCACACTGAAGCTTTCTTT. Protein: CSVIHTEAFF. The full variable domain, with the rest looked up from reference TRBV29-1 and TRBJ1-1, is SAVISQKPSRDICQRGTSLTIQCQVDSQVTMMFWYRQQPGQSLTLIATANQGSEATYESGFVIDKFPISRPNLTFSTLTVSNMSPEDSSIYLCSVIHTEAFFGQGTRLTVV.

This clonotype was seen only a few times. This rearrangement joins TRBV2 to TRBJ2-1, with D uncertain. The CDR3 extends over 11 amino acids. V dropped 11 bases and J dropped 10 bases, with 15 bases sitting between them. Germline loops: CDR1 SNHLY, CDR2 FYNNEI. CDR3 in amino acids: CAGHGKGEQFF. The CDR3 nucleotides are TGTGCCGGCCACGGCAAGGGCGAGCAGTTCTTC.

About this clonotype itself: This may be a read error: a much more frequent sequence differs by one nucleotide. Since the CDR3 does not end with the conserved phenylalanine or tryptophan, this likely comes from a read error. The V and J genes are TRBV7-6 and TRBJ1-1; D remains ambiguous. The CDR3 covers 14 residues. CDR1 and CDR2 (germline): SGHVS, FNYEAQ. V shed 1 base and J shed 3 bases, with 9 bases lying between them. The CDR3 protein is CASSLEPLDTEAFL. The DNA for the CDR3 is TGTGCCAGCAGCTTAGAGCCTCTTGACACTGAAGCTTTCTTG.

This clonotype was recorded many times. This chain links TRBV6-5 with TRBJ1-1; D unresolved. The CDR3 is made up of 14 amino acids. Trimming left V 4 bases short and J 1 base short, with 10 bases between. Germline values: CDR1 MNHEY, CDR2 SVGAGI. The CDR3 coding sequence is TGTGCCAGCAGTTTCCCGGGCCAGAACACTGAAGCTTTCTTT. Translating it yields CASSFPGQNTEAFF.

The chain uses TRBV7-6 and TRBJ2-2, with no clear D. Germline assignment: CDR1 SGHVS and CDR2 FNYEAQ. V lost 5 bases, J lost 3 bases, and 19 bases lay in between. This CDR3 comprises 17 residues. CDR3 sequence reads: CASSPEDPRMYTGELFF. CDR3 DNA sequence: TGTGCCAGCAGCCCCGAGGACCCCCGTATGTACACCGGGGAGCTGTTTTTT.

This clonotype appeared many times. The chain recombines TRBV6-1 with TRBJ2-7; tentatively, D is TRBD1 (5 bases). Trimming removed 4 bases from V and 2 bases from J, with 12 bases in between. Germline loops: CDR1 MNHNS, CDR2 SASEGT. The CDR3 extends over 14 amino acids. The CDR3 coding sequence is TGTGCCAGCAGTGGGGGCCGCGGCGCCTACGAGCAGTACTTC. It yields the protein CASSGGRGAYEQYF.

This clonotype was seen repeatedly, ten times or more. As DNA, the CDR3 is TGTGCCGGTCAGGGGTGGGAGACCCAGTACTTC. Its protein is CAGQGWETQYF. V usage is TRBV30 and J usage is TRBJ2-5, with D possibly TRBD1 on 6 matching bases. This CDR3 spans 11 amino acids. From germline, CDR1 is GTSNPN and CDR2 SVGIG (reference sequence). V shed 8 bases and J shed 5 bases, with 12 bases lying between them.

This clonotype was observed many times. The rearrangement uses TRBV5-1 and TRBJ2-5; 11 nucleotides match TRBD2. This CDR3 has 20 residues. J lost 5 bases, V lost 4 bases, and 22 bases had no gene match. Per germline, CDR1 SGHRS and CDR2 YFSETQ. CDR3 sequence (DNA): TGCGCCAGCAGCCCCCAATTAGTCCTAGCGGGGGGCATCATTGCGGAGACCCAGTACTTC. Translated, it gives CASSPQLVLAGGIIAETQYF. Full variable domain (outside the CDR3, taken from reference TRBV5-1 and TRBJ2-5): KAGVTQTPRYLIKTRGQQVTLSCSPISGHRSVSWYQQTPGQGLQFLFEYFSETQRNKGNFPGRFSGRQFSNSRSEMNVSTLELGDSALYLCASSPQLVLAGGIIAETQYFGPGTRLLVL.

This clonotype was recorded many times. Here the CDR3 DNA reads TGTGCCAGCAGGGGTAGCGGGGGTCGGGAGCTGTTTTTT. Its translation is CASRGSGGRELFF. The chain is built from TRBV6-2 or TRBV6-3 and TRBJ2-2; TRBD2 matches 9 bases. The CDR3 runs 13 residues. The junction had 5 bases not matched to a gene; V was cut back by 6 bases and J by 9 bases. CDR1 MNHEY and CDR2 SVGEGT come from the germline V gene.

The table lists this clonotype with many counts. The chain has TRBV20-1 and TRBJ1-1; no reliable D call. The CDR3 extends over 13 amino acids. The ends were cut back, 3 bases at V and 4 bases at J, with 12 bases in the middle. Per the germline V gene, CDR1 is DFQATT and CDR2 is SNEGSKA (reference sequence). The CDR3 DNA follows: TGCAGTGCTAGTACTGGGTATCGCACTGAAGCTTTCTTT. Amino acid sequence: CSASTGYRTEAFF.

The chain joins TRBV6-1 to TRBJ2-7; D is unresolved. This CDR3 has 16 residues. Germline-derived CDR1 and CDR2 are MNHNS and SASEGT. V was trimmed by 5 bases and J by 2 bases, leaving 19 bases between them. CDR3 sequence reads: CASSTPRTEFTYEQYF. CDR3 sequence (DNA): TGTGCCAGCAGTACCCCTCGGACGGAGTTTACCTACGAGCAGTACTTC.

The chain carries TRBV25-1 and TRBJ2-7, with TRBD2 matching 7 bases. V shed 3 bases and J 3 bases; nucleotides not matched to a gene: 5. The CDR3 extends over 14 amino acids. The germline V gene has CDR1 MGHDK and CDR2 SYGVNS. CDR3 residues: CASSDGGGSYEQYF. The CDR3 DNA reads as TGTGCCAGCAGTGATGGGGGGGGTAGCTACGAGCAGTACTTC.

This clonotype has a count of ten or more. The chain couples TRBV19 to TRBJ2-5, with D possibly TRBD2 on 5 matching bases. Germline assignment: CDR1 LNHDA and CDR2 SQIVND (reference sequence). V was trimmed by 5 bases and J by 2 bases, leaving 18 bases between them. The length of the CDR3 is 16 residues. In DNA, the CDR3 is TGTGCCAGTAGTTCGGGAATTCTCTCTCAACAAGAGACCCAGTACTTC. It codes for CASSSGILSQQETQYF.

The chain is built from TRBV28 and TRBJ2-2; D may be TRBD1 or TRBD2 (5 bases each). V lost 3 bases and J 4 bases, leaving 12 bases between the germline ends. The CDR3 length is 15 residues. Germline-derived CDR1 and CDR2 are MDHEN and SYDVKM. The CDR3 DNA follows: TGTGCCAGCAGTTTCTTCGGGGCCCCCACCGGGGAGCTGTTTTTT. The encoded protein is CASSFFGAPTGELFF.

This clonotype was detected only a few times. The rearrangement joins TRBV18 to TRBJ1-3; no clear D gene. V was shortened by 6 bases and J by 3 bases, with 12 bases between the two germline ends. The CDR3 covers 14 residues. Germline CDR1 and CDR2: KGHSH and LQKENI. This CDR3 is CASSLKELGNTIYF. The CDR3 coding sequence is TGTGCCAGCTCCCTCAAGGAGCTTGGAAACACCATATATTTT.

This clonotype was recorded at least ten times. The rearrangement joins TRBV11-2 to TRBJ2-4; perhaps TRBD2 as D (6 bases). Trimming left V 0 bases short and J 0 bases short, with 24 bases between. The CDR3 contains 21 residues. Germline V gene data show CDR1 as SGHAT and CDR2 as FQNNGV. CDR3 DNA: TGTGCCAGCAGCTTAGATATCGCAGCGACTAGGACCTTTGAAGCCAAAAACATTCAGTACTTC. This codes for CASSLDIAATRTFEAKNIQYF.

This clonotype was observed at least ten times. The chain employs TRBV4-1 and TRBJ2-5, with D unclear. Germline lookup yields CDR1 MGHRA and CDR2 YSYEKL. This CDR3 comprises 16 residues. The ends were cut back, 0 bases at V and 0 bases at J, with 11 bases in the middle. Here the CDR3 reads CASSQDRTRYQETQYF. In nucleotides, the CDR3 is TGCGCCAGCAGCCAAGACAGAACCCGGTACCAAGAGACCCAGTACTTC.

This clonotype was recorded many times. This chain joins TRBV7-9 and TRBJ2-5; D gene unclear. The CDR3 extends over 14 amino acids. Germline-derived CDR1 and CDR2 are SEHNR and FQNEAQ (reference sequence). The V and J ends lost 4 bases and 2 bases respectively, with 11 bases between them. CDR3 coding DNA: TGTGCCAGCAGCTCTCTCTTAAAGCAAGAGACCCAGTACTTC. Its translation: CASSSLLKQETQYF.

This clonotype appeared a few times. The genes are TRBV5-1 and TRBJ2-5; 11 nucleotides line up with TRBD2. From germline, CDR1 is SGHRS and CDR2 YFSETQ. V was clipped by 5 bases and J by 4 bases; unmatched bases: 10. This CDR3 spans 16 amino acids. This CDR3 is CASRNTGLAGGETQYF. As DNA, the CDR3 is TGCGCCAGCAGAAATACCGGCCTAGCGGGAGGAGAGACCCAGTACTTC.